This entry lists 14 T cell receptor beta chains sequenced from one sample in a study of tumor-infiltrating lymphocytes in primary liver carcinoma. Researchers generated TCR beta cDNA from approximately 500 ng of total RNA, relying on a constant-region primer. Sequencing libraries for TCR beta derived from three nested multiplex PCR rounds that used slightly modified ARM-PCR. Two initial PCR rounds of around 10 cycles each paired TRBV1-TRBV30 forward primers with a C-beta reverse primer. One entry per CDR3 protein, called by TCRdb with MiXCR from the multiplex PCR reads. The profile shows roughly 180,000 distinct CDR3 sequences, less than 65% of them singletons. The authors took blood RNA from unsorted whole blood and also extracted germline DNA. The material sequenced was peripheral blood. These receptors originate from a man aged 35 to 55 with primary liver carcinoma and hepatitis B virus infection.

This clonotype was counted only a few times. V and J are TRBV6-6 and TRBJ2-2; D unclear. This CDR3 is 15 amino acids long. Trimming took off 2 bases at V and 2 bases at J, with 9 bases between the two ends. Germline-derived CDR1 and CDR2 are MNHNY and SVGAGI (reference sequence). CDR3 nucleotide sequence: TGTGCCAGCAGTTACCCAACTTTAAACACCGGGGAGCTGTTTTTT. Amino acids: CASSYPTLNTGELFF.

This clonotype was seen ten or more times. The J gene is TRBJ2-2, the V gene TRBV6-6; D might be TRBD2 (7 bases). CDR3 size: 16 residues. Germline CDR1 is MNHNY and CDR2 is SVGAGI (reference sequence). V dropped 7 bases and J dropped 5 bases, with 20 bases sitting between them. This chain's CDR3 is CASKPWGGSRTGELFF. CDR3 DNA sequence: TGTGCCAGCAAACCTTGGGGGGGCTCTAGGACCGGGGAGCTGTTTTTT.

A word on this clonotype: A much bigger clone sits one base away, suggesting this may be a read error. This sequence joins TRBV29-1 and TRBJ2-1; D is uncertain. In germline, CDR1 is SQVTM, CDR2 ANQGSEA. CDR3 size: 12 residues. CDR3 coding DNA: TGCAGCGTTTCATTTAGCCTCGATGAGGAGTTCTTC. Its protein product is CSVSFSLDEEFF.

As concerns this clonotype: An end of the junction differs from the germline gene, which may be a read error. CDR3 protein: CVSSLREATLRLF. The CDR3 region has the DNA TGTGTCAGCAGTTTACGAGAAGCGACTCTTAGGCTCTTC. This rearrangement joins TRBV12-3 or TRBV12-4 to TRBJ2-1; D uncertain. This CDR3 has 13 residues.

The chain recombines TRBV12-3 or TRBV12-4 with TRBJ2-7, with 8 bases matching TRBD2. Losses at the gene ends were 6 bases for V and 6 bases for J; bases not matched to a gene: 13. The CDR3 loop spans 15 amino acids. This CDR3 reads CASRATGLVTSEQYF. The CDR3 coding sequence is TGTGCCAGCAGAGCCACGGGACTAGTCACTAGCGAGCAGTACTTC.

V is TRBV10-3 and J is TRBJ2-3; TRBD2 aligns across 8 bases. The V gene end was trimmed by 5 bases and the J gene end by 4 bases; junction bases not matched to a gene: 8. Germline V gene lookup returns CDR1 ENHRY and CDR2 SYGVKD. The CDR3 runs to 15 residues. Here the CDR3 DNA reads TGTGCCATCAGTCAGGACGGGAGGGCCGCAGATACGCAGTATTTT. Residues: CAISQDGRAADTQYF.

The V call is TRBV6-5, the J call TRBJ1-2; a possible D gene is TRBD1 (6 bases). V was trimmed by 2 bases and J by 8 bases, leaving 24 bases between them. This CDR3 spans 17 amino acids. The germline gives CDR1 MNHEY, CDR2 SVGAGI. The CDR3 is CASSYRRGGRLVCGYTF. The CDR3 bases are TGTGCCAGCAGTTACCGGAGGGGGGGAAGGTTGGTCTGCGGCTACACCTTC.

This clonotype was counted only a few times. The chain employs TRBV4-1 and TRBJ2-3, with 10 bases lining up with TRBD2. The germline gives CDR1 MGHRA, CDR2 YSYEKL. The junction had 6 bases not matched to a gene; V was cut back by 4 bases and J by 2 bases. The CDR3 extends over 16 amino acids. In nucleotides, the CDR3 is TGCGCCAGCAGCCGTCTAGCGGGAGAGTCCACAGATACGCAGTATTTT. It translates to CASSRLAGESTDTQYF.

The sample holds many counts of this clonotype. The V gene is TRBV11-2, the J gene TRBJ2-7, with 7 bases matching TRBD2. V lost 0 bases to trimming and J lost 2 bases; unmatched junction nucleotides: 19. There are 20 residues in the CDR3. CDR1 SGHAT and CDR2 FQNNGV come from the germline V gene. CDR3 region: CASSLDLWGRAERETYEQYF. Written as DNA, the CDR3 is TGTGCCAGCAGCTTAGATCTTTGGGGGAGGGCCGAACGTGAAACCTACGAGCAGTACTTC.

Of note for this clonotype: This clone may be a read error of a much larger clone one base away. J is TRBJ1-5 and V is TRBV29-1, with a possible D match to TRBD1 (5 bases). The CDR3 contains 17 residues. Germline lookup yields CDR1 SQVTM and CDR2 ANQGSEA. V lost 8 bases and J 0 bases, leaving 23 bases between the germline ends. The CDR3 bases are TGCAGCCTACACCCTAGGGGACGGCCCTCTAGCAATCAGCCCCAGCATTTT. Translating it yields CSLHPRGRPSSNQPQHF.

As concerns this clonotype: This may be a read error, as it is one base from a much larger clone. The chain is built from TRBV11-2 and TRBJ2-1, with 8 bases identical to TRBD2. Looked up from germline, CDR1 is SGHAT and CDR2 is FQNNGV. The CDR3 has 14 amino acids. The CDR3 is CASSLSGSSNEQLF. DNA of the CDR3: TGTGCCAGCAGCTTAAGCGGGAGCTCCAATGAGCAGCTCTTC.

At least ten counts were recorded for this clonotype. V gene TRBV29-1 combines with J gene TRBJ2-3, with D perhaps given as TRBD1 or TRBD2 (5 bases each). The CDR3 extends over 13 amino acids. Trimming shortened V by 8 bases and J by 1 base, and 13 bases separated the two germline ends. Germline CDR1 SQVTM, CDR2 ANQGSEA. CDR3 sequence: CSFPLGGTDTQYF. CDR3 nucleotides: TGCAGCTTCCCTTTGGGGGGCACAGATACGCAGTATTTT.

Details on this clonotype: The junction departs from germline at one end; a sequencing error may be responsible. V gene TRBV28 combines with J gene TRBJ2-5; TRBD2 agrees at 7 bases. Germline loops: CDR1 MDHEN, CDR2 SYDVKM. This CDR3 is 12 amino acids long. This CDR3 reads CASRVGRESQYF. DNA of the CDR3: TGTGCCAGCAGAGTTGGGAGGGAGAGCCAGTACTTC.

The chain couples TRBV12-3 or TRBV12-4 to TRBJ2-2; no clear D gene. The CDR3 covers 14 residues. The V end lost 8 bases, the J end lost 5 bases, and 15 bases lay between the germline ends. CDR3: CASHWDKVTGELFF. The CDR3 nucleotides are TGTGCCAGCCACTGGGATAAAGTTACCGGGGAGCTGTTTTTT.